Listed below are T cell receptor beta chains from one sample, sequenced in a study of OX40 agonist ivuxolimab in advanced cancers. Measured with immunoSEQ multiplex PCR; TCRdb has only the in-frame clones, and not every one. The repertoire consists of tens of thousands of clones, with 84% occurring once and the leading ten covering roughly 0.8%. The specimen comprised CD4+ or CD8+ T cells sorted from blood, sampled in a trial of the OX40 agonist ivuxolimab. These receptors originate from an adult with an advanced solid tumor such as melanoma, head and neck, liver or kidney cancer. The CDR3 runs from the conserved cysteine through the conserved F or W. D genes are given only for firm matches. Clone size, where shown, is once, few, many, or a class for clones that have expanded.

d_gene	j_gene	v_gene	abundance	len	CDR3aa	CDR3nt
NA	TRBJ2-7	TRBV11-1	NA	15	CASSLPGQGNYEQYF	TGTGCCAGCAGCTTACCGGGACAAGGCAACTACGAGCAGTACTTC
NA	TRBJ2-3	TRBV18	NA	16	CASSRAGSTSTDTQYF	TGTGCCAGCTCACGGGCAGGCAGTACTAGCACAGATACGCAGTATTTT
NA	TRBJ2-1	TRBV11-2	NA	13	CASSRGTSNEQFF	TGTGCCAGCAGCCGAGGGACGAGCAATGAGCAGTTCTTC
NA	TRBJ2-2	TRBV9	NA	16	CASSVDPGSLGGELFF	TGTGCCAGCAGCGTAGATCCAGGATCCCTGGGCGGGGAGCTGTTTTTT
NA	TRBJ1-4	TRBV9	NA	14	CASSLSPSWEKLFF	TGTGCCAGCAGCCTATCCCCTTCTTGGGAAAAACTGTTTTTT
NA	TRBJ2-3	TRBV6-4	NA	14	CASSAQLFTDTQYF	TGTGCCAGCAGTGCACAGCTATTCACAGATACGCAGTATTTT
NA	TRBJ2-2	TRBV11-3	NA	15	CASRPGAAGNGELFF	TGTGCCAGCAGACCAGGGGCCGCAGGGAACGGGGAGCTGTTTTTT
TRBD2	TRBJ2-7	TRBV11-2	once	17	CASSSGLAGLSSYEQYF	TGTGCCAGCAGCTCGGGACTAGCGGGCCTAAGCTCCTACGAGCAGTACTTC
NA	TRBJ1-1	TRBV2	few	13	CASSIRGVLRAFF	TGTGCCAGCAGTATACGGGGGGTACTCAGGGCTTTCTTT
NA	TRBJ1-1	TRBV10-3	NA	11	CAISEQLRAFF	TGTGCCATCAGTGAGCAGCTTAGAGCTTTCTTT
TRBD2	TRBJ2-7	TRBV19	NA	13	CASSREGRNEQYF	TGTGCCAGTAGTAGGGAGGGGAGAAACGAGCAGTACTTC
NA	TRBJ2-2	TRBV11-2	few	15	CASSFNGENTGELFF	TGTGCCAGCAGCTTTAACGGGGAGAACACCGGGGAGCTGTTTTTT
NA	TRBJ2-3	TRBV6-1	NA	14	CASSEGPARDTQYF	TGTGCCAGCAGTGAAGGGCCAGCTAGGGATACGCAGTATTTT
TRBD1	TRBJ1-5	TRBV6-6	NA	16	CASRGQGGGSNQPQHF	TGTGCCAGCAGGGGACAGGGCGGGGGTAGCAATCAGCCCCAGCATTTT
NA	TRBJ2-7	TRBV27	NA	16	CASSSLGVGGGYEQYF	TGTGCCAGCAGCTCTCTTGGCGTGGGGGGCGGCTACGAGCAGTACTTC
NA	TRBJ2-1	TRBV7-2	NA	17	CASSKRAGAGWVDEQFF	TGTGCCAGCAGCAAGCGTGCCGGGGCGGGATGGGTCGATGAGCAGTTCTTC
NA	TRBJ2-1	TRBV19	NA	12	CASSIGYNEQFF	TGTGCCAGTAGTATTGGTTACAATGAGCAGTTCTTC
TRBD1	TRBJ1-2	TRBV4-1	NA	17	CASSQDSRPGGLYGYTF	TGCGCCAGCAGCCAAGATTCCCGGCCAGGGGGACTCTATGGCTACACCTTC
NA	TRBJ2-3	TRBV15	NA	14	CATSRDGGTDTQYF	TGTGCCACCAGCAGAGACGGGGGCACAGATACGCAGTATTTT
TRBD1	TRBJ2-6	TRBV18	NA	18	CASSPGTGALYGANVLTF	TGTGCCAGCTCACCAGGGACAGGGGCGCTCTATGGGGCCAACGTCCTGACTTTC
TRBD1	TRBJ1-6	TRBV5-1	NA	15	CASSTGQNYNSPLHF	TGCGCCAGCAGCACGGGACAGAACTATAATTCACCCCTCCACTTT
NA	TRBJ2-1	TRBV25-1	NA	15	CASSGGVSSYNEQFF	TGTGCCAGCAGTGGAGGAGTCAGCTCCTACAATGAGCAGTTCTTC
NA	TRBJ2-4	TRBV6-1	NA	14	CASSGTVAKNIQYF	TGTGCCAGCAGTGGGACAGTAGCCAAAAACATTCAGTACTTC
NA	TRBJ2-7	TRBV5-4	few	18	CASSFLSLGRGFLDEQYF	TGTGCCAGCAGCTTCCTCTCCTTGGGGAGAGGCTTTTTGGACGAGCAGTACTTC
NA	TRBJ1-1	TRBV19	once	15	CASRDNSQVGRGAFF	TGTGCCAGTAGGGATAACTCCCAAGTTGGCAGAGGAGCTTTCTTT
TRBD1	TRBJ1-2	TRBV2	NA	15	CASSLRQGSRYGYTF	TGTGCCAGCAGCTTAAGACAGGGGTCTCGGTATGGCTACACCTTC
TRBD1	TRBJ1-4	TRBV7-9	once	16	CASSWGQGAIGEKLFF	TGTGCCAGCAGCTGGGGACAGGGGGCAATCGGTGAAAAACTGTTTTTT
TRBD1	TRBJ2-5	TRBV5-4	NA	15	CASSSPDRGQETQYF	TGTGCCAGCAGCTCGCCGGACAGGGGACAAGAGACCCAGTACTTC
TRBD1	TRBJ2-2	TRBV2	NA	18	CASSVMGQGTDYTGELFF	TGTGCCAGCAGTGTTATGGGACAGGGGACTGATTACACCGGGGAGCTGTTTTTT
NA	TRBJ1-4	TRBV28	NA	16	CASSFAGETTNEKLFF	TGTGCCAGCAGTTTTGCAGGGGAGACAACTAATGAAAAACTGTTTTTT
NA	TRBJ1-2	TRBV6-6	once	15	CASSYSGRGGYGYTF	TGTGCCAGCAGTTACTCTGGCAGGGGAGGATATGGCTACACCTTC
NA	TRBJ2-1	TRBV7-3	NA	13	CASSLISRTEQFF	TGTGCCAGCAGCTTAATATCTAGGACCGAGCAGTTCTTC
NA	TRBJ2-5	TRBV11-3	NA	15	CASSSQATETETQYF	TGTGCCAGCAGCTCTCAGGCCACAGAGACCGAGACCCAGTACTTC
TRBD1	TRBJ1-4	TRBV7-2	NA	16	CASSFGTGSANEKLFF	TGTGCCAGCAGCTTTGGGACAGGGAGTGCTAATGAAAAACTGTTTTTT
NA	TRBJ2-5	TRBV5-1	NA	15	CASRNRGHNEETQYF	TGCGCCAGCAGGAATCGGGGACACAATGAAGAGACCCAGTACTTC
TRBD2	TRBJ2-7	TRBV5-8	NA	15	CASSATSGETTRQYF	TGTGCCAGCAGCGCCACTAGCGGAGAAACTACGAGGCAGTACTTC
NA	TRBJ2-7	TRBV18	NA	13	CASSPSSLSEQYF	TGTGCCAGCTCACCTTCTAGCCTTTCCGAGCAGTACTTC
TRBD1	TRBJ1-1	TRBV19	NA	15	CASSIVDREMTEAFF	TGTGCCAGTAGTATCGTAGACAGGGAAATGACTGAAGCTTTCTTT
NA	TRBJ1-1	TRBV12-5	NA	14	CASAPGGLNTEAFF	TGTGCTAGTGCCCCCGGAGGCCTGAACACTGAAGCTTTCTTT
NA	TRBJ2-7	TRBV5-1	once	13	CASSLVTAYEQYF	TGCGCCAGCAGCTTGGTAACAGCCTACGAGCAGTACTTC
TRBD1	TRBJ2-5	TRBV5-1	NA	15	CASSFPTGAGETQYF	TGCGCCAGCAGCTTCCCGACAGGGGCCGGGGAGACCCAGTACTTC
TRBD1	TRBJ1-2	TRBV2	NA	14	CASSDPGQSVGYTF	TGTGCCAGCAGTGACCCGGGACAGTCAGTTGGCTACACCTTC
NA	TRBJ2-7	TRBV30	NA	12	CAWSKELYEQYF	TGTGCCTGGAGTAAGGAACTCTACGAGCAGTACTTC
TRBD1	TRBJ1-3	TRBV7-3	once	13	CASSWDRGNTIYF	TGTGCCAGCAGCTGGGACAGGGGAAACACCATATATTTT
TRBD2	TRBJ2-7	TRBV29-1	NA	14	CSARLAGNSYEQYF	TGCAGCGCCCGACTAGCGGGTAACTCCTACGAGCAGTACTTC
NA	TRBJ2-1	TRBV5-4	NA	16	CASSFRTQSSYNEQFF	TGTGCCAGCAGCTTCCGGACCCAGAGCTCCTACAATGAGCAGTTCTTC
NA	TRBJ2-5	TRBV2	NA	14	CASSETPRGGTQYF	TGTGCCAGCAGTGAAACCCCCCGGGGTGGGACCCAGTACTTC
TRBD1	TRBJ1-5	TRBV2	NA	15	CASSAGTGGNQPQHF	TGTGCCAGCAGTGCCGGGACAGGGGGCAATCAGCCCCAGCATTTT
TRBD2	TRBJ2-5	TRBV19	NA	17	CASSIGLAGVMGETQYF	TGTGCCAGTAGTATCGGACTAGCGGGAGTTATGGGAGAGACCCAGTACTTC
NA	TRBJ1-3	TRBV9	NA	16	CASSVDPSRSGNTIYF	TGTGCCAGCAGCGTAGACCCTTCCCGCTCTGGAAACACCATATATTTT